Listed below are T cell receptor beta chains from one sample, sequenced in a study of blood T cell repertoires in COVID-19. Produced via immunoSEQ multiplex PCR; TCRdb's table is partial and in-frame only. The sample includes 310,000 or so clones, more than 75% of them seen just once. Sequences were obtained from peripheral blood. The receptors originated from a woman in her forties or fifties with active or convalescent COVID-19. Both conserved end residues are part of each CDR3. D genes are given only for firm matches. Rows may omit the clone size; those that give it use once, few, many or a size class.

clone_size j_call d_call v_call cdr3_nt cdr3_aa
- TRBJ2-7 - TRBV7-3 TGTGCCAGCAGCCCCAGGGTAGGGGGTAGCTACGAGCAGTACTTC CASSPRVGGSYEQYF
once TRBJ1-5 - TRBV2 TGTGCCAGCAGTCCGGACACAGTGAATCAGCCCCAGCATTTT CASSPDTVNQPQHF
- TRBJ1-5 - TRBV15 TGTGCCACCAGCAGAGCCTACGATCAGCCCCAGCATTTT CATSRAYDQPQHF
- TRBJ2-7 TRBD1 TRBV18 TGTGCCAGCTCAAGTGGGACAGGGAGCTACGAGCAGTACTTC CASSSGTGSYEQYF
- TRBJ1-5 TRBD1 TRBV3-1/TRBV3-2 TGTGCCAGCAGCCAAGGGGCATTCGGACAGGCGTATTTT CASSQGAFGQAYF
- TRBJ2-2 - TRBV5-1 TGCGCCAGCAGCTTGGAAACCCGAGGACACAGGAACACCGGGGAGCTGTTTTTT CASSLETRGHRNTGELFF
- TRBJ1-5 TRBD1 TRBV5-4 TGTGCCAGCAGCATGGGACAGGGGATGCAGCCCCAGCATTTT CASSMGQGMQPQHF
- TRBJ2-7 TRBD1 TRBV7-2 TGTGCCAGCAGCTTAGAGGGGGCTGGCTACGAGCAGTACTTC CASSLEGAGYEQYF
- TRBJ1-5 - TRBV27 TGTGCCAGCAGTCCTAATAGCAATCAGCCCCAGCATTTT CASSPNSNQPQHF
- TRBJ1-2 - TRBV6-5 TGTGCCAGCACAGGGTGGGGCTACACCTTC CASTGWGYTF
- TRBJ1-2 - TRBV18 TGTGCCAGCTCACCAAGTGCCAGGATCCCTTCTGGCTACACCTTC CASSPSARIPSGYTF
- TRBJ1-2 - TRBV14 TGTGCCAGCAGCGAACAGGGTGAGGGCTACACCTTC CASSEQGEGYTF
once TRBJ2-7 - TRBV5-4 TGTGCCAGCAGCTTGATATGTTACAAATGCTACGAGCAGTACTTC CASSLICYKCYEQYF
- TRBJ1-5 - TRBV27 TGTGCCAGCAGTTTAATTAGCGCCCTGGGAGGCAATCAGCCCCAGCATTTT CASSLISALGGNQPQHF
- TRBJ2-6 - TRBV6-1 TGTGCCAGCAGTGAAGCCGGGATGGGGGCCAACGTCCTGACTTTC CASSEAGMGANVLTF
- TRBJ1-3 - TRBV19 TGTGCCAGTATGTACTCTGGAAACACCATATATTTT CASMYSGNTIYF
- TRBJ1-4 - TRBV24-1 TGTGCCCGTCAGCTGGAGGGCTACACCAGAGGATCAACTAATGAAAAACTGTTTTTT CARQLEGYTRGSTNEKLFF
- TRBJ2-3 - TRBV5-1 TGCGCCAGCAGCGGAACGCAGGGGCCCTCCCTTAACACAGATACGCAGTATTTT CASSGTQGPSLNTDTQYF
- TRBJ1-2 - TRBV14 TGTGCCAGCAGCCAAGAATGGGAGGAAATCCTCGCTGGAGGCTACACCTTC CASSQEWEEILAGGYTF
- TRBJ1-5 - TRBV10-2 TGCGCCAGCAGTGAGTGGGGAGGGCCCCAGCATTTT CASSEWGGPQHF
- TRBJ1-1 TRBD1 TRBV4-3 TGCGCCAGCAGCTGGGACAGCAAGAACACTGAAGCTTTCTTT CASSWDSKNTEAFF
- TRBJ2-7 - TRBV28 TGTGCCAGCAGTTTCCTTTCCCGACCCGGGTCTCTTGGAAAGCTTCGGTCCTACGAGCAGTACTTC CASSFLSRPGSLGKLRSYEQYF
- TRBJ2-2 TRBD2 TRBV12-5 TGTGCTAGTGCGCTAGCGGCTAACACCGGGGAGCTGTTTTTT CASALAANTGELFF
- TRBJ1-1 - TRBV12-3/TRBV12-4 TGTGCCAGCAGATCCACAGTGTGGGCTTTCTTT CASRSTVWAFF
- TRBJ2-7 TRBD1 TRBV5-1 TGCGCCAGCAGGGCCGGGACAGGGTTCTACGAGCAGTACTTC CASRAGTGFYEQYF
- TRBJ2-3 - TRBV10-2 TGCGCCAGCTCCACCGGGACACCAGATACGCAGTATTTT CASSTGTPDTQYF
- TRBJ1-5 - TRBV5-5 TGTGCCAGCAGCCCCGAGCGGAATCGTCTGCCCCAGCATTTT CASSPERNRLPQHF
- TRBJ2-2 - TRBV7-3 TGTGCCAGCAGCTACACAGCGGAAACCGGGGAGCTGTTTTTT CASSYTAETGELFF
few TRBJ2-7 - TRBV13 TGTGCCAGCAGCTCGGTGCCCTACGAGCAGTACTTC CASSSVPYEQYF
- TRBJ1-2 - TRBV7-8 TGTGCCAGCAGCCCTAGACAGACTAGACCCGAAGGCTATGGCTACACCTTC CASSPRQTRPEGYGYTF
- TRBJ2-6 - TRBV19 TGTGCCAGTAGGTCTCTCTCTGGGGCCAACGTCCTGACTTTC CASRSLSGANVLTF
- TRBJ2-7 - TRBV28 TGTGCCAGCAGACAGGTCAGACCCTACGAGCAGTACTTC CASRQVRPYEQYF
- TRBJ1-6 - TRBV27 TGTGCCAGCAGGAGAGCGCAATCCAGCCTGAGCTCCTATAATTCACCCCTCCACTTT CASRRAQSSLSSYNSPLHF
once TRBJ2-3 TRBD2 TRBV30 TGTGCCTGGAGTGTAGGGACTAGCGGGGGGGCAGATACGCAGTATTTT CAWSVGTSGGADTQYF
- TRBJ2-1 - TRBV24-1 TGTGCCACCAGTGATTTGCTTCTAGCGCCTAATGAGCAGTTCTTC CATSDLLLAPNEQFF
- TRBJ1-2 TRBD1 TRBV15 TGTGCCACCAGCAGAGGAGGGACAGTATATGGCTACACCTTC CATSRGGTVYGYTF
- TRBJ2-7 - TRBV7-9 TGTGCCAGCAGCTTAGGTCGTCTGGGGCTGAGATACGAGCAGTACTTC CASSLGRLGLRYEQYF
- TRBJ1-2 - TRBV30 TGTGCCTGGAGTGTACAGTTACAGGGTTTAGATGGCTACACCTTC CAWSVQLQGLDGYTF
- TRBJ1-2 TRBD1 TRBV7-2 TGTGCCAGCAGCTCGACGACAGGGAGTGGCTACACCTTC CASSSTTGSGYTF
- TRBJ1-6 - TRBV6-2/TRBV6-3 TGTGCCAGCAGTCTCAATTCACCCCTCCACTTT CASSLNSPLHF
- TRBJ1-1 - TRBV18 TGTGCCAGCTCACCACCGTGGAGGGTAACTGAAGCTTTCTTT CASSPPWRVTEAFF
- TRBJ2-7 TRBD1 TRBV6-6 TGTGCCAGCAGTTACTCCGGACAGGGACCCTCCTACGAGCAGTACTTC CASSYSGQGPSYEQYF
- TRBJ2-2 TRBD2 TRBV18 TGTGCCAGCTCACCAATCGCTAGCGGGAGATCGAACACCGGGGAGCTGTTTTTT CASSPIASGRSNTGELFF
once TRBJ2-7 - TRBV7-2 TGTGCCAGCAGCTTATGGCAGGGAAGCTCCTACGAGCAGTACTTC CASSLWQGSSYEQYF
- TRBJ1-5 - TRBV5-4 TGTGCCAGCAGCACCGGAGGAACAAATCAGCCCCAGCATTTT CASSTGGTNQPQHF
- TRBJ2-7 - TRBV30 TGTGCCTGGAGTCGGGGGGCAGGGGGCCGGTACGAGCAGTACTTC CAWSRGAGGRYEQYF
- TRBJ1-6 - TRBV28 TGTGCCAGCAGTTTAGGGGGCCAATCACCCCTCCACTTT CASSLGGQSPLHF
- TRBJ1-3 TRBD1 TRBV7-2 TGTGCCAGCAGCTTAGTGGGACAGGGTTCTGGAAACACCATATATTTT CASSLVGQGSGNTIYF
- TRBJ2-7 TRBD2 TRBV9 TGTGCCAGCAGCGTAGACCAGGGAGGGTACGAGCAGTACTTC CASSVDQGGYEQYF
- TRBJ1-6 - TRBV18 TGTGCCAGCTCACCCCTGATTGGGCCCGATAATTCACCCCTCCACTTT CASSPLIGPDNSPLHF
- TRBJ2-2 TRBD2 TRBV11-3 TGTGCCAGCAGCTCGGGGGGTAGCGCCGGGGAGCTGTTTTTT CASSSGGSAGELFF
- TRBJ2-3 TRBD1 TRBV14 TGTGCCAGCAGCCCAGGGGGAGATACGCAGTATTTT CASSPGGDTQYF
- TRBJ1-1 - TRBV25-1 TGTGCCAGCAGTGATGCAGGGAAGGCCCCCACTGAAGCTTTCTTT CASSDAGKAPTEAFF
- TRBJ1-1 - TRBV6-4 TGTGCCAGCAGTGACTCGGGCGCGGGGAACACTGAAGCTTTCTTT CASSDSGAGNTEAFF
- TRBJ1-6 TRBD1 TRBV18 TGTGCCAGCTCACCAATGGACAGGGATTCACCCCTCCACTTT CASSPMDRDSPLHF
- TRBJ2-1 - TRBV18 TGTGCCAGCTACCAGATAGCGGATCATGAGCAGTTCTTC CASYQIADHEQFF
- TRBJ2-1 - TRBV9 TGTGCCAGCAGCCTAGCGCCCAGCTCCTACAATGAGCAGTTCTTC CASSLAPSSYNEQFF
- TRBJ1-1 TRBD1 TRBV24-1 TGTGCCACCAGTGATTCTCGGACAGGTTTGGAAGCTTTCTTT CATSDSRTGLEAFF